The source of this TCR beta chain is a study of CDR3 diversity in severe acne (dated by TCRdb to about 2019). This clonotype was detected only a few times. Its antigen target is currently unknown. Base qualities were left out, and no much larger clone turns up one base away. There are 15 amino acids in the CDR3, from cysteine to phenylalanine inclusive. Only the CDR3 portion is preserved as DNA: 45 bases, with reading frame beginning at the first base. CDR1 and CDR2 were assigned from the germline V gene as SGHDT and YYEEEE. V ends up 3 bases short and J 1 base short, with an unmatched junction base count of 3. Library preparation was by PCR. These reads were obtained on an Illumina HiSeq 2000. TCRdb redid the processing of the public reads, applying fastp at Q25 and MiXCR, and retained in-frame beta chains. Each record represents a unique CDR3 protein, reported with the most common genes and DNA among its rows. A total of about 90,000 distinct CDR3 sequences appear in this sample, 45% to 55% of them only once. The ten largest make up 11% of the sample.

The source material was blood. The receptor chain draws on TRBV5-6 and TRBJ2-5; TRBD2 fits 10 bases in the junction. This TCR came from a male donor with severe acne vulgaris. This receptor has the CDR3 CASSSSGGGQETQYF. The DNA sequence reads TGTGCCAGCAGCTCCAGCGGGGGGGGCCAAGAGACCCAGTACTTC.